These 6 T cell receptor beta chains share one sample of origin, sequenced in a study of shared clonotypes between healthy human individuals. The repertoire was sequenced with immunoSEQ multiplex PCR; TCRdb's copy has only in-frame clones and lacks some. The sample has 2.3 million or so clones, about 92% seen once. Sample: naive CD4+ T cells from PBMCs. Regarding subset: CD45RA+ positively selected. The receptors were gathered from a young man in good health. Some clones in this sample may be carry-over from other donors' samples.

This chain connects TRBV5-4 to TRBJ2-5; D gene ambiguous. Looked up from germline, CDR1 is SGHNT and CDR2 is YYREEE (reference sequence). The V and J ends lost 1 base and 2 bases respectively, with 6 bases between them. The CDR3 is 13 amino acids. CDR3: CASSLRQQETQYF. As DNA, the CDR3 is TGTGCCAGCAGCTTGAGACAACAAGAGACCCAGTACTTC.

The chain carries TRBV9 and TRBJ1-4; 7 bases line up with TRBD1. The CDR3 runs to 14 residues. The germline V gene encodes CDR1 SGDLS and CDR2 YYNGEE. V was pared by 4 bases and J by 5 bases, with 5 bases of the junction left unmatched. CDR3 amino acids: CASSLGTDNEKLFF. DNA of the CDR3: TGTGCCAGCAGCCTGGGGACAGACAATGAAAAACTGTTTTTT.

This clone was counted between two and nine times. Other DNA sequences in the sample encode the same CDR3. The gene calls are TRBV28 and TRBJ1-2; D gene ambiguous. The CDR3 loop spans 12 amino acids. V was clipped by 2 bases and J by 5 bases, with 6 bases between them. Germline-derived CDR1 and CDR2 are MDHEN and SYDVKM. The CDR3 here is CASSLRGYGYTF. As DNA, the CDR3 is TGTGCCAGCAGTTTACGGGGTTATGGCTACACCTTC.

The rearrangement uses TRBV14 and TRBJ2-5; the D gene could be TRBD1 or TRBD2 (5 bases each). This CDR3 has 15 residues. Looked up from germline, CDR1 is SGHDN and CDR2 is FVKESK. Trimming removed 4 bases at V and 5 bases at J, with 17 bases between. CDR3 sequence reads: CASSRGTMLFETQYF. The CDR3 DNA is TGTGCCAGCAGCCGAGGGACCATGCTTTTTGAGACCCAGTACTTC.

This sequence joins TRBV29-1 and TRBJ1-4; 8 nucleotides align to TRBD1. This CDR3 spans 14 amino acids. V dropped 0 bases and J dropped 5; count of bases not matched to a gene: 2. CDR1 SQVTM and CDR2 ANQGSEA come from the germline V gene. The CDR3 region has the DNA TGCAGCGTTGAAGATGGGGACAGGAATGAAAAACTGTTTTTT. Protein product: CSVEDGDRNEKLFF.

This chain uses TRBV9 with TRBJ2-3; D call uncertain. CDR1 SGDLS and CDR2 YYNGEE come from the germline V gene. This CDR3 spans 13 amino acids. Trimming pared 0 bases from V and 5 bases from J, leaving 7 bases between. The CDR3 nucleotides are TGTGCCAGCAGCGTAGTCACAGTAGATACGCAGTATTTT. Translation: CASSVVTVDTQYF.